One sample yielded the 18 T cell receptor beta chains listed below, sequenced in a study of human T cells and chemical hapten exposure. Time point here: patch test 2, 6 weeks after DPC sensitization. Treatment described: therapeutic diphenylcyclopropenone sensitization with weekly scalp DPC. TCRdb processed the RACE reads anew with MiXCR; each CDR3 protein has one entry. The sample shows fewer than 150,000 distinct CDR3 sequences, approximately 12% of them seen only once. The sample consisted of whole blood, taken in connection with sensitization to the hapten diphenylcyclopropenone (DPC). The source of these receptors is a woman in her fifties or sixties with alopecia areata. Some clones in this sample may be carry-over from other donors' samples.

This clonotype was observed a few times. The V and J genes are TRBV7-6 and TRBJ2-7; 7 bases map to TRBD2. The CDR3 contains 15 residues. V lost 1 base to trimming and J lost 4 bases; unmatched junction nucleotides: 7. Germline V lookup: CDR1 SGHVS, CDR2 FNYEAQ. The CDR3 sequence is CASSLDGGGDYEQYF. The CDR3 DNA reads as TGTGCCAGCAGCTTAGACGGGGGAGGGGATTACGAGCAGTACTTC.

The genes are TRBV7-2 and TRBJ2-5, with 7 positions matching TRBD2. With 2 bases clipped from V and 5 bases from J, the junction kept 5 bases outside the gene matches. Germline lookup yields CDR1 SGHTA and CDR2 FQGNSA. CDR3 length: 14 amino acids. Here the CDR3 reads CASSLSGVRETQYF. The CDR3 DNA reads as TGTGCCAGCAGCTTAAGCGGGGTCCGGGAGACCCAGTACTTC.

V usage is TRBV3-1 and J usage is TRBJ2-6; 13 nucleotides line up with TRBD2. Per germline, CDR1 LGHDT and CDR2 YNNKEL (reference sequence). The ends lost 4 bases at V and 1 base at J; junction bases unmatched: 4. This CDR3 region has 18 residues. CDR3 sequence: CASSRSLAGGSGANVLTF. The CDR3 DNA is TGTGCCAGCAGCCGCTCACTAGCGGGAGGGTCTGGGGCCAACGTCCTGACTTTC.

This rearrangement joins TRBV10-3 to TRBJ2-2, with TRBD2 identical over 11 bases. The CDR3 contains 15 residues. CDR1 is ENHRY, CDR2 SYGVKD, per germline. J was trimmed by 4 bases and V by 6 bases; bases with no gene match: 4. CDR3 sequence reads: CAISTGLAGTGELFF. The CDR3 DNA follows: TGTGCCATCAGCACCGGACTAGCGGGCACCGGGGAGCTGTTTTTT.

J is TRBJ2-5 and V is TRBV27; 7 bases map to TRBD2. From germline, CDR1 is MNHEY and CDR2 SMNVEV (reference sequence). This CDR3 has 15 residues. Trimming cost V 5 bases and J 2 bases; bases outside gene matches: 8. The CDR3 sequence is CASSRLAATQETQYF. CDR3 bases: TGTGCCAGCAGTAGGCTAGCGGCGACTCAAGAGACCCAGTACTTC.

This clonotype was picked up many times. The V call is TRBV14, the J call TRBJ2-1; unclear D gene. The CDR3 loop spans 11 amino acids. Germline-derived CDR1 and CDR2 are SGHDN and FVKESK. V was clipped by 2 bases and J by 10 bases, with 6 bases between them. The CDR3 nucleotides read TGTGCCAGCAGCCAACAGAGGGAGCAGTTCTTC. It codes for CASSQQREQFF.

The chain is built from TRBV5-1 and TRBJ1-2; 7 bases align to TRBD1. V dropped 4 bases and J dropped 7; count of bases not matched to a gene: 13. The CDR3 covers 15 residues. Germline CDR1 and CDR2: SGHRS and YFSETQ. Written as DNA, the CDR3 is TGCGCCAGCAGCCTGGGGACAGTTAGGCAACGTGGCTACACCTTC. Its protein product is CASSLGTVRQRGYTF.

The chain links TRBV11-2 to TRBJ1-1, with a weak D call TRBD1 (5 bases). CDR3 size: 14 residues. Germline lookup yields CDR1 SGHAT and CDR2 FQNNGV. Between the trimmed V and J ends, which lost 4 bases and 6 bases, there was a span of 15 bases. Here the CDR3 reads CASSSGGSRPEAFF. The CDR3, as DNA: TGTGCCAGCAGCTCCGGGGGGTCGCGGCCTGAAGCTTTCTTT.

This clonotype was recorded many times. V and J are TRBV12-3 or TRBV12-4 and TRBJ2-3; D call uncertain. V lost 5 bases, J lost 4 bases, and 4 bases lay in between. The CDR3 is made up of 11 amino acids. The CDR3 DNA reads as TGTGCCAGCAGTGGGGCAGATACGCAGTATTTT. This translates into CASSGADTQYF.

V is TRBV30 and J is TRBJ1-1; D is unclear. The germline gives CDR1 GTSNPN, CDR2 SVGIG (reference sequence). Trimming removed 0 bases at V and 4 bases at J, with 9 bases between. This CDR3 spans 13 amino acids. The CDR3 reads CAWSVLLSTEAFF. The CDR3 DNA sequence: TGTGCCTGGAGTGTACTTTTATCCACTGAAGCTTTCTTT.

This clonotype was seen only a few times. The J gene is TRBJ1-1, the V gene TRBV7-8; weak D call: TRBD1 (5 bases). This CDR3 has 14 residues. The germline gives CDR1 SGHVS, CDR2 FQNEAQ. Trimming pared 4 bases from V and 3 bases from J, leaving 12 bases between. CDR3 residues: CASSSDTWDTEAFF. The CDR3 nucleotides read TGTGCCAGCAGCTCGGACACTTGGGACACTGAAGCTTTCTTT. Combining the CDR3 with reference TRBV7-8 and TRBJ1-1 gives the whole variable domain GAGVSQSPRYKVAKRGQDVALRCDPISGHVSLFWYQQALGQGPEFLTYFQNEAQLDKSGLPSDRFFAERPEGSVSTLKIQRTQQEDSAVYLCASSSDTWDTEAFFGQGTRLTVV.

Written as DNA, the CDR3 is TGTGCCAGCAGTATTGACAGGGGGGATCAGCCCCAGCATTTT. Protein sequence: CASSIDRGDQPQHF. The genes are TRBV27 and TRBJ1-5, with 9 positions matching TRBD1. V lost 5 bases to trimming and J lost 5 bases; unmatched junction nucleotides: 4. This CDR3 comprises 14 residues. Germline assignment: CDR1 MNHEY and CDR2 SMNVEV (reference sequence).

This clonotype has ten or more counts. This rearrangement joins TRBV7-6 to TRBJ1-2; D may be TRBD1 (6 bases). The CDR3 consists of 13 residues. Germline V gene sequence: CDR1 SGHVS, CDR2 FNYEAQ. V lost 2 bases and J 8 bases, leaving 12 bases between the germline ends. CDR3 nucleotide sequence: TGTGCCAGCAGCTTACGGGGGGCAGAAGGCTACACCTTC. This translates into CASSLRGAEGYTF.

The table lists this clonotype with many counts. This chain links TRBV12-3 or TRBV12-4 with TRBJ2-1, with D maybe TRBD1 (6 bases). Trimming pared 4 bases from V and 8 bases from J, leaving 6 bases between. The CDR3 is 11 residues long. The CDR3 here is CASSYRDEQFF. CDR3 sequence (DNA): TGTGCCAGCAGTTACAGGGATGAGCAGTTCTTC.

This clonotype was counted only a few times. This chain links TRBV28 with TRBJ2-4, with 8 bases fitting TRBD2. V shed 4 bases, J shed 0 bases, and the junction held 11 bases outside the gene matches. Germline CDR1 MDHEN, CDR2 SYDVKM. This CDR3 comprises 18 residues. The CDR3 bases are TGTGCCAGCAGTTCTCCCTCAGCGGGAGTAAGAGCCAAAAACATTCAGTACTTC. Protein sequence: CASSSPSAGVRAKNIQYF.

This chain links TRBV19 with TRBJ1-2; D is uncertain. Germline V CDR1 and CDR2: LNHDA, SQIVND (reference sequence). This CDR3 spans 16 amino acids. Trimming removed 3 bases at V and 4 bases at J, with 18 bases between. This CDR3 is CASSIGLGAQGYGYTF. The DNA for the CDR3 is TGTGCCAGTAGTATCGGCCTCGGAGCTCAAGGCTATGGCTACACCTTC.

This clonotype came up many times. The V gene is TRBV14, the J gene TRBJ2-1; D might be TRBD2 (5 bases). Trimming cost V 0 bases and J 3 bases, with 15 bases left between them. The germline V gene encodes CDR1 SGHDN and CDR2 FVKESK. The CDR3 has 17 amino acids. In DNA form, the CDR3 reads TGTGCCAGCAGCCAAGATCGAGGAAGCGGCTTCTACAATGAGCAGTTCTTC. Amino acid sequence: CASSQDRGSGFYNEQFF.

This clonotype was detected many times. The CDR3 sequence: CASSLHSLNTEAFF. The CDR3 DNA reads as TGTGCCAGCAGCTTACACAGCTTGAACACTGAAGCTTTCTTT. The chain recombines TRBV7-2 with TRBJ1-1; no firm D call. Germline CDR1 SGHTA, CDR2 FQGNSA. This CDR3 has 14 residues. V was cut by 2 bases and J by 0 bases, with 7 bases left in between.